These 23 T cell receptor beta chains were sequenced from one sample in a study of cytomegalovirus exposure and HLA in healthy donors. Amplification used 60 Vbeta primers and 13 Jbeta primers. Method: immunoSEQ multiplex PCR; TCRdb's copy keeps in-frame clones and lacks some. In the table there are 200,000 or so clones, about three quarters of which are singletons. Sample: PBMCs. The receptors come from a man younger than 30 in good health and CMV-seronegative.

The chain couples TRBV7-9 to TRBJ2-7, with TRBD1 identical over 7 bases. The CDR3 totals 13 residues. V shed 3 bases, J shed 4 bases, and the junction held 3 bases outside the gene matches. Germline CDR1 is SEHNR and CDR2 is FQNEAQ (reference sequence). DNA for the CDR3: TGTGCCAGCAGCTTTCCAGGGGGTTACGAGCAGTACTTC. Its protein is CASSFPGGYEQYF. The full variable domain, with the rest looked up from reference TRBV7-9 and TRBJ2-7, is DTGVSQNPRHKITKRGQNVTFRCDPISEHNRLYWYRQTLGQGPEFLTYFQNEAQLEKSRLLSDRFSAERPKGSFSTLEIQRTEQGDSAMYLCASSFPGGYEQYFGPGTRLTVT.

The chain has TRBV10-3 and TRBJ2-5; weak D call: TRBD1 (5 bases). CDR1 is ENHRY, CDR2 SYGVKD, per germline. This CDR3 spans 12 amino acids. The V end lost 4 bases, the J end lost 5 bases, and 8 bases lay between the germline ends. CDR3 DNA: TGTGCCATCAGTGGACAGAGGGAGACCCAGTACTTC. Translation: CAISGQRETQYF.

The rearrangement links TRBV29-1 to TRBJ1-2; 11 nucleotides line up with TRBD1. The CDR3 is 12 residues long. V shed 7 bases and J 8 bases; nucleotides not matched to a gene: 6. CDR1 is SQVTM, CDR2 ANQGSEA, per germline. The CDR3 loop reads CSGPGTGGGYTF. The CDR3 DNA sequence: TGCAGCGGACCCGGGACAGGGGGAGGCTACACCTTC.

V gene TRBV6-1 combines with J gene TRBJ1-5; possibly TRBD1 for D (6 bases). Germline V gives CDR1 MNHNS, CDR2 SASEGT. Trimming left V 6 bases short and J 0 bases short, with 12 bases between. This CDR3 contains 15 residues. The DNA of the CDR3 is TGTGCCAGCAGACGGACAGAAGATAGCAATCAGCCCCAGCATTTT. This gives the protein CASRRTEDSNQPQHF.

The gene calls are TRBV11-1 and TRBJ2-1; D is possibly TRBD2 (6 bases). The germline gives CDR1 SGHAT, CDR2 FQDESV (reference sequence). With 5 bases removed from V and 4 bases from J, the gap between germline ends came to 15 bases. The CDR3 has 15 residues. Here the CDR3 reads CASSASSDYYNEQFF. In DNA form, the CDR3 reads TGTGCCAGCAGCGCTTCTAGCGACTATTACAATGAGCAGTTCTTC. Filled out from reference TRBV11-1 and TRBJ2-1, the complete variable domain reads EAEVAQSPRYKITEKSQAVAFWCDPISGHATLYWYRQILGQGPELLVQFQDESVVDDSQLPKDRFSAERLKGVDSTLKIQPAELGDSAMYLCASSASSDYYNEQFFGPGTRLTVL.

V and J are TRBV5-1 and TRBJ1-3, with 9 positions matching TRBD1. V shed 4 bases, J shed 0 bases, and the junction held 5 bases outside the gene matches. This CDR3 spans 16 amino acids. From germline, CDR1 is SGHRS and CDR2 YFSETQ. The CDR3 region is CASSPTGGASGNTIYF. CDR3 bases: TGCGCCAGCAGCCCGACAGGGGGGGCCTCTGGAAACACCATATATTTT.

The rearrangement uses TRBV2 and TRBJ1-1; perhaps TRBD1 as D (6 bases). This CDR3 contains 15 residues. V shed 6 bases and J shed 4 bases, with 18 bases lying between them. From germline, CDR1 is SNHLY and CDR2 FYNNEI. The CDR3 DNA reads as TGTGCCAGCAGCCTAAGGGGGACACAGAGCACTGAAGCTTTCTTT. This translates into CASSLRGTQSTEAFF.

This clone occurred a few times. The chain couples TRBV19 to TRBJ2-2; D perhaps matches TRBD2 (7 bases). Germline CDR1 LNHDA, CDR2 SQIVND (reference sequence). The V end lost 5 bases, the J end lost 5 bases, and 18 bases lay between the germline ends. The length of the CDR3 is 16 residues. Written as DNA, the CDR3 is TGTGCCAGTAGTCGGGACTGGGGGGGCAGGACCGGGGAGCTGTTTTTT. It is translated as CASSRDWGGRTGELFF.

J is TRBJ2-1 and V is TRBV7-2; TRBD2 is a possible D gene (6 bases). The CDR3 sequence is 14 residues long. From germline, CDR1 is SGHTA and CDR2 FQGNSA. V shed 5 bases and J shed 0 bases, with 8 bases lying between them. In DNA form, the CDR3 reads TGTGCCAGCAGCCGGGACTTCTCCTACAATGAGCAGTTCTTC. Translated: CASSRDFSYNEQFF.

This sequence joins TRBV27 and TRBJ2-7; 13 bases are a match to TRBD2. Germline CDR1 reads MNHEY; CDR2 reads SMNVEV (reference sequence). V shed 2 bases and J 3 bases; nucleotides not matched to a gene: 4. This CDR3 has 16 amino acids. This CDR3 reads CASSLVLAGGNYEQYF. The CDR3, as DNA: TGTGCCAGCAGTTTAGTACTAGCGGGGGGGAACTACGAGCAGTACTTC.

The chain couples TRBV7-2 to TRBJ1-2; 7 positions match TRBD1. The CDR3 contains 13 residues. With V trimmed by 6 bases and J by 5 bases, 6 bases remained unmatched. Germline V gene sequence: CDR1 SGHTA, CDR2 FQGNSA. The CDR3 loop reads CASSQDRKYGYTF. The DNA for the CDR3 is TGTGCCAGCAGTCAGGACAGGAAATATGGCTACACCTTC.

J is TRBJ1-5 and V is TRBV21-1; TRBD1 is the table's D call, not checked against the DNA. TRBV21-1 is noted as a pseudogene. The CDR3 extends over 20 amino acids. As DNA, the CDR3 is TGTGCCAGCAGCAAAGGGCACGCAGGACAGGGGGCCTATAGCAATCAGCCCCAGCATTTT. Protein product: CASSKGHAGQGAYSNQPQHF.

This chain links TRBV6-1 with TRBJ1-2, with D tentatively TRBD1 (5 bases). Trimming left V 7 bases short and J 2 bases short, with 14 bases between. Looked up from germline, CDR1 is MNHNS and CDR2 is SASEGT. This CDR3 region has 14 residues. The chain's CDR3 is CASNNGRDNYGYTF. In DNA form, the CDR3 reads TGTGCCAGCAATAACGGGCGGGACAACTATGGCTACACCTTC.

V and J are TRBV7-2 and TRBJ2-2, with 8 bases aligning to TRBD1. Unmatched junction bases numbered 4, after V lost 2 bases and J lost 5 bases. Germline loops: CDR1 SGHTA, CDR2 FQGNSA. This CDR3 has 15 residues. The CDR3 spells CASSLLQGVTGELFF. The CDR3 nucleotides are TGTGCCAGCAGCTTATTACAGGGGGTGACCGGGGAGCTGTTTTTT.

J is TRBJ2-7 and V is TRBV7-2; 9 bases align to TRBD1. V lost 4 bases and J lost 3; bases outside the gene matches: 4. The CDR3 contains 14 residues. Germline CDR1 and CDR2: SGHTA and FQGNSA. CDR3 nucleotide sequence: TGTGCCAGCAGCTCTCGGACAGGGGTCTACGAGCAGTACTTC. As protein: CASSSRTGVYEQYF.

The V and J genes are TRBV13 and TRBJ1-1; 8 bases match TRBD1. After removal of 5 bases from V and 4 bases from J, the junction contained 9 bases not matched to a gene. Germline assignment: CDR1 PRHDT and CDR2 FYEKMQ (reference sequence). The CDR3 contains 15 residues. This chain's CDR3 is CASSPDGQGGTEAFF. The CDR3 DNA sequence: TGTGCCAGCAGCCCGGACGGACAGGGAGGCACTGAAGCTTTCTTT.

The chain is built from TRBV28 and TRBJ1-1; TRBD1 matches at 12 bases. The junction had 6 bases not matched to a gene; V was cut back by 3 bases and J by 10 bases. Germline CDR1 and CDR2: MDHEN and SYDVKM. The CDR3 has 14 residues. CDR3 bases: TGTGCCAGCAGTTTGGGGACAGGGGGCTGGATAGCTTTCTTT. Its protein is CASSLGTGGWIAFF.

The chain links TRBV7-6 to TRBJ1-1; TRBD1 matches at 9 bases. The CDR3 runs to 13 residues. V lost 5 bases to trimming and J lost 11 bases; unmatched junction nucleotides: 9. The germline CDR1 and CDR2 sequences are SGHVS and FNYEAQ. CDR3 nucleotide sequence: TGTGCCAGCAGCCCAGACGGGACAGGGTGGGCTTTCTTT. Its protein product is CASSPDGTGWAFF.

This chain joins TRBV5-4 and TRBJ1-1; a weak D match, TRBD1 (5 bases). Germline values: CDR1 SGHNT, CDR2 YYREEE (reference sequence). The CDR3 has 14 amino acids. Deletions cut 2 bases from V and 5 bases from J, with 13 bases between. The CDR3 region is CASSFGDRGTEAFF. In nucleotides, the CDR3 is TGTGCCAGCAGCTTTGGGGATAGGGGAACTGAAGCTTTCTTT.

This chain links TRBV10-3 with TRBJ1-2; D is perhaps TRBD1 (6 bases). Trimming left V 7 bases short and J 2 bases short, with 11 bases between. The CDR3 extends over 13 amino acids. Germline V gene sequence: CDR1 ENHRY, CDR2 SYGVKD. CDR3 region: CAINQGTNYGYTF. The CDR3 bases are TGTGCCATCAATCAAGGGACAAACTATGGCTACACCTTC.

The chain recombines TRBV9 with TRBJ1-5; TRBD1 might be the D (6 bases). The ends were cut back, 0 bases at V and 9 bases at J, with 16 bases in the middle. The CDR3 length is 15 residues. Germline-derived CDR1 and CDR2 are SGDLS and YYNGEE. The CDR3 region is CASSVDPQGPGPQHF. For the CDR3, the DNA is TGTGCCAGCAGCGTAGACCCACAGGGCCCCGGGCCCCAGCATTTT.

This rearrangement joins TRBV7-3 to TRBJ2-2, with 7 nucleotides matching TRBD2. CDR1 and CDR2 from the germline V gene are SGHTA and FQGTGA. Trimming removed 7 bases from V and 7 bases from J; junction bases left unmatched: 9. The CDR3 has 14 residues. CDR3 nucleotide sequence: TGTGCCAGCACCCCGGGGGGAGGTGTCGGGGAGCTGTTTTTT. Its translation is CASTPGGGVGELFF.

This chain links TRBV9 with TRBJ2-7; 8 bases fit TRBD1. This CDR3 comprises 14 residues. Germline V CDR1 and CDR2: SGDLS, YYNGEE. Losses at the gene ends were 3 bases for V and 3 bases for J; bases not matched to a gene: 5. The CDR3 region has the DNA TGTGCCAGCAGCGCGGGACAGGCCCTCTACGAGCAGTACTTC. Amino acids: CASSAGQALYEQYF.